Listed below are T cell receptor beta chains from one sample, sequenced in a study of ipilimumab plus nivolumab after autologous stem cell transplantation. Generated by immunoSEQ multiplex PCR, the TCRdb table keeps only in-frame clones and is missing some. The data hold some 9,800 clones, with approximately 80% observed a single time. The sample was PBMCs, taken in a trial of ipilimumab plus nivolumab as post-transplant consolidation. The receptor set was obtained from a male donor with diffuse large B-cell lymphoma. Each CDR3 is given with its conserved first and last residue. A D gene is named only where the DNA matches it firmly. Rows give clone size only sometimes, using once, few, many, or a class for an expanded clone.

d_gene,v_gene,abundance,j_gene,CDR3nt,CDR3aa
.,TRBV29-1,.,TRBJ2-7,TGCAGCGCCACTGGGGGGTCTTACGAGCAGTACTTC,CSATGGSYEQYF
TRBD1,TRBV2,.,TRBJ2-7,TGTGCCAGCAGCGAACAGGGGTTCGGCTACGAGCAGTACTTC,CASSEQGFGYEQYF
TRBD1,TRBV28,few,TRBJ1-2,TGTGCCAGCAGTTTGGGACAGACCCTCTATGGCTACACCTTC,CASSLGQTLYGYTF
.,TRBV5-1,.,TRBJ2-7,TGCGCCAGCAGCTTGGCCACAGGGAACGAGCAGTACTTC,CASSLATGNEQYF
.,TRBV7-9,few,TRBJ2-2,TGTGCCAGCCAGGCCGGGGAGCTGTTTTTT,CASQAGELFF
.,TRBV7-8,.,TRBJ2-7,TGTGCCAGCAGCTCCGACCTTGAGATCCCCTACGAGCAGTACTTC,CASSSDLEIPYEQYF
.,TRBV7-2,.,TRBJ2-1,TGTGCCAGCAGCCTTCGGGCCTCAAGGGGTTACAATGAGCAGTTCTTC,CASSLRASRGYNEQFF
TRBD1,TRBV5-6,.,TRBJ2-5,TGTGCCAGCAGCAGATTGACAGGGGGCGCGAAGACCCAGTACTTC,CASSRLTGGAKTQYF
TRBD1,TRBV9,.,TRBJ2-1,TGTGCCAGCAGCTCAAGGGACAGGGGTACAACGGGGGGGCCCGATGAGCAGTTCTTC,CASSSRDRGTTGGPDEQFF
.,TRBV18,.,TRBJ2-3,TGTGCCAGCTCACCACGCCGTGGGGATGGCACAGATACGCAGTATTTT,CASSPRRGDGTDTQYF
TRBD1,TRBV6-5,.,TRBJ2-2,TGTGCCAGCAGTTACGTCGGGACAGGGAACACCGGGGAGCTGTTTTTT,CASSYVGTGNTGELFF
.,TRBV6-6,.,TRBJ1-1,TGTGCCAGCAGTTACTCGGGGGCGCGAGCGACTGAAGCTTTCTTT,CASSYSGARATEAFF
TRBD2,TRBV5-1,.,TRBJ2-3,TGCGCCAGCAGCTTTTCGGGACTAGCGGGGGGGAGCACAGATACGCAGTATTTT,CASSFSGLAGGSTDTQYF
TRBD2,TRBV5-6,.,TRBJ2-1,TGTGCCAGCAGCCCTACTAGCGGGGGGGACAATGAGCAGTTCTTC,CASSPTSGGDNEQFF
.,TRBV9,.,TRBJ1-2,TGTGCCAGCAGCGTAGAGGTCAGGGGAAATGGCTACACCTTC,CASSVEVRGNGYTF
TRBD1,TRBV29-1,few,TRBJ2-7,TGCAGCGTCGCGAAGAGGGACAGGGTCTACGAGCAGTACTTC,CSVAKRDRVYEQYF
.,TRBV9,once,TRBJ2-5,TGTGCCAGCAGCGTAGCTACTCAGGAGACCCAGTACTTC,CASSVATQETQYF
.,TRBV14,.,TRBJ2-4,TGTGCCAGCAGCCCCTTAGAGGGTCTAGCCAAAAACATTCAGTACTTC,CASSPLEGLAKNIQYF
.,TRBV5-1,.,TRBJ2-1,TGCGCCAGCAGCTTTCCGCTGGGACTCCTCAGGGGGAATGAGCAGTTCTTC,CASSFPLGLLRGNEQFF
.,TRBV10-3,.,TRBJ2-3,TGTGCCATCAGGCCCCTGGGGGGGCTCACAGATACGCAGTATTTT,CAIRPLGGLTDTQYF
.,TRBV13,.,TRBJ1-2,TGTGCCAGCAGCAGGGGGACGTACGGCTACACCTTC,CASSRGTYGYTF
TRBD2,TRBV2,.,TRBJ2-1,TGTGCCAGCAATGAAGCGGGGGGGCTTTACAATGAGCAGTTCTTC,CASNEAGGLYNEQFF
.,TRBV9,.,TRBJ2-2,TGTGCCAGCAGCGGAGCCCCCGGAACCGGGGAGCTGTTTTTT,CASSGAPGTGELFF
.,TRBV28,.,TRBJ1-1,TGTGCCAGCAGCTCCTTAGGGGGACTGAACACTGAAGCTTTCTTT,CASSSLGGLNTEAFF
TRBD1,TRBV28,.,TRBJ1-5,TGTGCCAGCAGTTCCACCACAGGGGGCAGGCCCCAGCATTTT,CASSSTTGGRPQHF
TRBD1,TRBV29-1,.,TRBJ2-7,TGCAGCGTTAAGGGACAGGGGGCTGTGTACGAGCAGTACTTC,CSVKGQGAVYEQYF
.,TRBV30,.,TRBJ2-7,TGTGCCTGGAGTCTACAGGGGGGGAACGAGCAGTACTTC,CAWSLQGGNEQYF
.,TRBV5-6,.,TRBJ1-4,TGTGCCAGCAGCTTGAAAAACAGGGCCCGAACTAATGAAAAACTGTTTTTT,CASSLKNRARTNEKLFF
TRBD1,TRBV19,.,TRBJ2-2,TGTGCCAGTAGGAATCCGGGACAGGGAGGGCTGTTTTTT,CASRNPGQGGLFF
TRBD2,TRBV5-1,.,TRBJ2-4,TGCGCCAGCAGCGACTCCGGGACTAGCCCGAACATTCAGTACTTC,CASSDSGTSPNIQYF
.,TRBV27,.,TRBJ1-5,TGTGCCAGCAGTCCCAACAGGGTTTTACAGCCCCAGCATTTT,CASSPNRVLQPQHF
.,TRBV28,.,TRBJ2-1,TGTGCCAGCAGTTTAGCGGGCAATGAGCAGTTCTTC,CASSLAGNEQFF
TRBD2,TRBV5-4,.,TRBJ2-5,TGTGCCAGCAACCTCCGGACTAGCGAGAAAGAGACCCAGTACTTC,CASNLRTSEKETQYF
TRBD1,TRBV15,.,TRBJ1-1,TGTGCCACCAGCAGAGATCGTACAGGGGGCACTGAAGCTTTCTTT,CATSRDRTGGTEAFF
.,TRBV27,.,TRBJ2-7,TGTGCCAGCAGTTTATCCGCTGGCAGGGTCCTCTACGAGCAGTACTTC,CASSLSAGRVLYEQYF